The sequence of this T cell receptor (beta chain) was determined in a study of CD8 T cells in ankylosing spondylitis. Whole-study findings and limits: Made up of 7 to 9 highly homologous variants, a TCR beta motif appeared characteristic of ankylosing spondylitis blood. Both synovial fluid and blood in reactive arthritis had previously been reported to carry some motif variants. From matched ankylosing spondylitis synovial fluid, disease-linked clones were reportedly recovered at significantly enriched levels.

This clonotype was counted many times. Its antigen is undetermined. Preparation of TCR beta libraries was done by quantitative 5'-RACE with molecular barcodes. From the 5' RACE reads, TCRdb called clonotypes with MiXCR, one entry per CDR3 protein. The sample consists of roughly 200,000 distinct CDR3 sequences, under 30% of them appearing once. This TCR was recovered from a male donor with ankylosing spondylitis or in good health (not recorded which). Sequencing was carried out using blood, either unsorted or a sorted T cell fraction (not recorded which).

The CDR3 sequence: CSARPGRTERTDTQYF. The CDR3 DNA is TGCAGTGCTAGGCCAGGACGCACGGAGAGGACAGATACGCAGTATTTT. V and J are TRBV20-1 and TRBJ2-3, with D unclear. The CDR3 sequence is 16 residues long. Looked up from germline, CDR1 is DFQATT and CDR2 is SNEGSKA (reference sequence). Trimming shortened V by 3 bases and J by 3 bases, and 19 bases separated the two germline ends.